The 31 T cell receptor beta chains given below trace back to one sample, sequenced in a study of shared clonotypes between healthy human individuals. TCRdb's copy holds only in-frame clones and misses some; the assay was immunoSEQ multiplex PCR. The data show some 79,000 clones, about 65% seen once. The sequencing input was memory CD8+ T cells sorted from blood. The subset was: CD45RO+ cells pooled with CCR7-negative TemRA cells. Receptor source: a man aged 30 to 39 in good health.

This clone was counted a few times. This chain links TRBV25-1 with TRBJ1-2; 10 nucleotides line up with TRBD1. Germline CDR1 reads MGHDK; CDR2 reads SYGVNS. V lost 4 bases and J lost 4; bases outside the gene matches: 6. CDR3 length equals 15 residues. The CDR3 spells CASSGQGAQSYGYTF. The CDR3 bases are TGTGCCAGCAGTGGACAGGGGGCGCAGAGCTATGGCTACACCTTC.

This chain links TRBV9 with TRBJ2-7, with 9 bases lining up with TRBD1. V dropped 7 bases and J dropped 6; count of bases not matched to a gene: 14. CDR3 length: 15 residues. CDR1 is SGDLS, CDR2 YYNGEE, per germline. The CDR3 region is CASSNPGQGISEQYF. CDR3 sequence (DNA): TGTGCCAGCTCCAACCCGGGACAGGGAATTTCCGAGCAGTACTTC.

This clone was detected once. This chain links TRBV5-1 with TRBJ2-2; 9 bases fit TRBD2. Germline trimming cut 0 bases from V and 6 bases from J; bases unmatched to any gene: 9. Germline values: CDR1 SGHRS, CDR2 YFSETQ. The CDR3 has 17 amino acids. CDR3 sequence reads: CASSLGSGSPRAGELFF. The CDR3 DNA follows: TGCGCCAGCAGCTTGGGTAGCGGGAGTCCAAGGGCCGGGGAGCTGTTTTTT.

This clone was detected only once. The gene calls are TRBV2 and TRBJ2-5; no clear D. CDR1 and CDR2 (germline): SNHLY, FYNNEI. This CDR3 spans 12 amino acids. V was shortened by 7 bases and J by 4 bases, with 10 bases between the two germline ends. For the CDR3, the DNA is TGTGCCAGCACGGCCGAGGCAGAGACCCAGTACTTC. It specifies CASTAEAETQYF.

About this clone itself: A single base is all that separates this from a far larger clone, so a read error is likely. This chain connects TRBV5-1 to TRBJ2-7; D is unclear. V lost 0 bases and J 9 bases, leaving 7 bases between the germline ends. Per germline, CDR1 SGHRS and CDR2 YFSETQ. This CDR3 is 11 amino acids long. The CDR3 region has the DNA TGCGCCAGCAGCTTGGGACTGGGGCAGTACTTC. It is translated as CASSLGLGQYF.

This clone showed up just a few times. The chain recombines TRBV4-1 with TRBJ2-7; D gene ambiguous. Germline V CDR1 and CDR2: MGHRA, YSYEKL. V was shortened by 1 base and J by 0 bases, with 7 bases between the two germline ends. The CDR3 is made up of 14 amino acids. CDR3 in DNA: TGCGCCAGCAGCCAAGCCGCCAGCTCCTACGAGCAGTACTTC. Amino acids: CASSQAASSYEQYF.

This clone was observed a few times. The gene calls are TRBV6-1 and TRBJ2-7; TRBD2 agrees at 7 bases. The germline V gene has CDR1 MNHNS and CDR2 SASEGT. The trim removed 2 bases at V and 2 bases at J, leaving 6 bases unmatched. This CDR3 region has 15 residues. Written as DNA, the CDR3 is TGTGCCAGCAGTGAACATCTAGCGGAGGCCTACGAGCAGTACTTC. This encodes CASSEHLAEAYEQYF.

The rearrangement joins TRBV4-2 to TRBJ2-2; 9 bases line up with TRBD2. The V gene end was trimmed by 0 bases and the J gene end by 2 bases; junction bases not matched to a gene: 4. This CDR3 has 17 amino acids. CDR1 and CDR2 from the germline V gene are LGHNA and YNFKEQ. The CDR3 sequence is CASSQDRLAANTGELFF. The CDR3 nucleotides are TGTGCCAGCAGCCAAGATCGACTAGCGGCAAACACCGGGGAGCTGTTTTTT.

V is TRBV2 and J is TRBJ1-4; no definite D call. The CDR3 extends over 19 amino acids. V gave up 7 bases and J gave up 2 bases, with 26 bases separating them. CDR1 is SNHLY, CDR2 FYNNEI, per germline. For the CDR3, the DNA is TGTGCCAGCATGACTAACACCAGGACCGGCTCATCGACTAATGAAAAACTGTTTTTT. Amino acids: CASMTNTRTGSSTNEKLFF.

This chain uses TRBV2 with TRBJ2-1; 7 nucleotides match TRBD1. The CDR3 is 12 amino acids. Trimming at V came to 6 bases and at J to 9 bases, leaving 5 bases not matched to a gene. Germline V gene data show CDR1 as SNHLY and CDR2 as FYNNEI. The DNA for the CDR3 is TGTGCCAGCAGCGAAAGGACAGGTGAGCAGTTCTTC. As protein: CASSERTGEQFF.

V and J are TRBV18 and TRBJ2-1, with TRBD2 as a possible D gene (5 bases). Germline CDR1 is KGHSH and CDR2 is LQKENI. There are 14 residues in the CDR3. V was clipped by 6 bases and J by 4 bases, with 13 bases between them. The DNA for the CDR3 is TGTGCCAGCTCCCCCCCCGGGAATTACAATGAGCAGTTCTTC. This gives the protein CASSPPGNYNEQFF.

About this clone: Other nucleotide sequences in the sample specify the same CDR3. The V gene is TRBV5-1, the J gene TRBJ2-7, with a tentative D call TRBD1 (5 bases). Germline CDR1 and CDR2: SGHRS and YFSETQ. This CDR3 contains 13 residues. The V gene lost 0 bases and the J gene lost 3 bases, with 7 bases spanning the gap. As DNA, the CDR3 is TGCGCCAGCAGCTTGGAGGGGCGCTACGAGCAGTACTTC. It translates to CASSLEGRYEQYF.

This clone occurred once. V and J are TRBV6-1 and TRBJ1-5; unclear D gene. Looked up from germline, CDR1 is MNHNS and CDR2 is SASEGT. Trimming removed 4 bases at V and 1 base at J, with 11 bases between. The CDR3 is made up of 15 amino acids. The CDR3 here is CASSVAVVSNQPQHF. In DNA form, the CDR3 reads TGTGCCAGCAGTGTAGCCGTGGTGAGCAATCAGCCCCAGCATTTT.

The J gene is TRBJ2-1, the V gene TRBV7-1, with TRBD2 matching over 12 bases. TRBV7-1 is recorded as an ORF, its role being uncertain. The CDR3 contains 16 residues. The V gene end was trimmed by 5 bases and the J gene end by 5 bases; junction bases not matched to a gene: 7. CDR3 sequence reads: CASSATGLAGDNEQFF. The CDR3, as DNA: TGTGCCAGCAGCGCAACGGGACTAGCGGGTGACAATGAGCAGTTCTTC.

This clone was seen a few times. This chain uses TRBV2 with TRBJ2-1, with TRBD2 identical over 12 bases. The ends lost 6 bases at V and 4 bases at J; junction bases unmatched: 4. This CDR3 is built from 15 residues. CDR1 and CDR2 (germline): SNHLY, FYNNEI. The CDR3 bases are TGTGCCAGCAGGACTAGCGGGAGTATTTACAATGAGCAGTTCTTC. Translation gives CASRTSGSIYNEQFF.

The rearrangement links TRBV29-1 to TRBJ1-1; D may be TRBD1 (5 bases). CDR1 and CDR2 from the germline V gene are SQVTM and ANQGSEA. With 5 bases removed from V and 4 bases from J, the gap between germline ends came to 14 bases. The CDR3 length is 13 residues. The CDR3 DNA is TGCAGCGTTTCCTTCGGGGGGGGCACTGAAGCTTTCTTT. Translated, it gives CSVSFGGGTEAFF.

This rearrangement joins TRBV6-4 to TRBJ2-1; 11 nucleotides align to TRBD2. CDR3 size: 19 residues. Germline V gene lookup returns CDR1 MRHNA and CDR2 SNTAGT. In nucleotides, the CDR3 is TGTGTGAGGGACCGTTGGCTAGCGGGAGGTACTAGCTCCTACAATGAGCAGTTCTTC. Its protein product is CVRDRWLAGGTSSYNEQFF.

The J gene is TRBJ2-7, the V gene TRBV5-1, with 12 positions matching TRBD2. Per germline, CDR1 SGHRS and CDR2 YFSETQ. The CDR3 covers 14 residues. V trimming: 3 bases; J trimming: 5 bases; junction bases outside the gene matches: 3. CDR3 sequence: CASSWTSGTDEQYF. The CDR3 DNA is TGCGCCAGCAGCTGGACTAGCGGGACCGACGAGCAGTACTTC.

The V call is TRBV28, the J call TRBJ2-5; TRBD1 matches 9 bases. This CDR3 has 16 amino acids. The trim removed 6 bases at V and 5 bases at J, leaving 13 bases unmatched. Germline lookup yields CDR1 MDHEN and CDR2 SYDVKM. The chain's CDR3 is CASRDTTGTGKETQYF. CDR3 coding DNA: TGTGCCAGCAGGGATACTACCGGGACAGGGAAGGAGACCCAGTACTTC.

The table lists this clone with a few counts. The CDR3 DNA sequence: TGTGCCAGCAGTTACCCGGGAAATGAAGCGGGAACCTCCTACAATGAGCAGTTCTTC. It yields the protein CASSYPGNEAGTSYNEQFF. The gene calls are TRBV28 and TRBJ2-1, with 7 bases matching TRBD2. CDR1 is MDHEN, CDR2 SYDVKM, per germline. V lost 4 bases, J lost 0 bases, and 15 bases stayed unmatched. This CDR3 is 19 amino acids long.

The chain links TRBV5-1 to TRBJ2-1; D may be TRBD2 (5 bases). V lost 4 bases, J lost 7 bases, and 15 bases lay in between. The germline CDR1 and CDR2 sequences are SGHRS and YFSETQ. The CDR3 runs to 14 residues. The DNA for the CDR3 is TGCGCCAGCAGCACAAGTCTTCTAGCAAATGAGCAGTTCTTC. Protein product: CASSTSLLANEQFF.

The chain has TRBV4-3 and TRBJ2-1, with D possibly being TRBD1 (8 bases). CDR1 and CDR2 from the germline V gene are LGHNA and YSLEER. Between the trimmed V and J ends, which lost 4 bases and 7 bases, there was a span of 20 bases. The CDR3 extends over 16 amino acids. The DNA of the CDR3 is TGCGCCAGCAGCCGCCGGACAGGGAGGGTAGGTAATGAGCAGTTCTTC. This translates into CASSRRTGRVGNEQFF.

This chain joins TRBV29-1 and TRBJ2-1; TRBD1 aligns across 7 bases. The CDR3 is made up of 14 amino acids. Germline V gene lookup returns CDR1 SQVTM and CDR2 ANQGSEA. V lost 7 bases to trimming and J lost 4 bases; unmatched junction nucleotides: 10. Here the CDR3 reads CSAQQGDSYNEQFF. The CDR3 region has the DNA TGCAGCGCCCAGCAAGGGGACAGTTACAATGAGCAGTTCTTC.

This sequence joins TRBV9 and TRBJ2-1; maybe TRBD1 (6 bases). This CDR3 is built from 16 residues. The germline CDR1 and CDR2 sequences are SGDLS and YYNGEE. V lost 0 bases and J lost 0, with 10 bases in between. The CDR3 DNA reads as TGTGCCAGCAGCGTAGAGGGGGAGAGCTCCTACAATGAGCAGTTCTTC. Its translation: CASSVEGESSYNEQFF.

The chain combines TRBV11-2 with TRBJ2-5, with TRBD2 identical over 13 bases. The CDR3 is 17 residues long. The germline V gene encodes CDR1 SGHAT and CDR2 FQNNGV. Trimming cost V 5 bases and J 5 bases; bases outside gene matches: 11. The CDR3 DNA sequence: TGTGCCAGCAGCACCCGGACTAGCGGGGGAGGGGTGGAGACCCAGTACTTC. Amino acids: CASSTRTSGGGVETQYF.

J is TRBJ2-7 and V is TRBV4-1; no clear D. The CDR3 totals 15 residues. V lost 0 bases and J lost 9, with 18 bases in between. Germline loops: CDR1 MGHRA, CDR2 YSYEKL. As DNA, the CDR3 is TGCGCCAGCAGCCAAGAAAAACCCCTCGGGCCCGGGCAGTACTTC. Protein sequence: CASSQEKPLGPGQYF.

The chain uses TRBV27 and TRBJ2-7; TRBD1 is a possible D gene (5 bases). Trimming took off 6 bases at V and 3 bases at J, with 18 bases between the two ends. The CDR3 has 15 amino acids. The germline gives CDR1 MNHEY, CDR2 SMNVEV (reference sequence). The CDR3 nucleotides read TGTGCCAGCAGGAAAACAGGCTGGGCCCTCTACGAGCAGTACTTC. Its translation is CASRKTGWALYEQYF.

The chain links TRBV4-3 to TRBJ2-3, with D perhaps TRBD1 or TRBD2 (5 bases each). The CDR3 loop spans 14 amino acids. V was shortened by 5 bases and J by 4 bases, with 13 bases between the two germline ends. CDR1 and CDR2 (germline): LGHNA, YSLEER. CDR3 sequence (DNA): TGCGCCAGCAGCAGGCGAGGGGCGGCAGATACGCAGTATTTT. Protein sequence: CASSRRGAADTQYF.

V is TRBV4-2 and J is TRBJ2-7, with 7 bases fitting TRBD2. The CDR3 length is 13 residues. The J segment lost 9 bases and the V segment lost 0 bases, leaving 5 bases of the junction unmatched. CDR1 LGHNA and CDR2 YNFKEQ come from the germline V gene. The CDR3 sequence is CASSQDSGEGQYF. The CDR3 nucleotides are TGTGCCAGCAGCCAAGATTCGGGGGAGGGGCAGTACTTC.

The chain joins TRBV27 to TRBJ2-1; 8 bases align to TRBD1. The CDR3 runs 17 residues. CDR1 and CDR2 from the germline V gene are MNHEY and SMNVEV (reference sequence). V lost 5 bases, J lost 1 base, and 10 bases stayed unmatched. The CDR3 DNA reads as TGTGCCAGCAGTGACCTAGGACAGGGAAGGTCCTACAATGAGCAGTTCTTC. Translating gives CASSDLGQGRSYNEQFF.

By share, this clone ranks as medium-sized. The chain combines TRBV6-4 with TRBJ2-2; no clear D. CDR1 and CDR2 (germline): MRHNA, SNTAGT. Between the trimmed V and J ends, which lost 2 bases and 5 bases, there was a span of 6 bases. The CDR3 length is 13 residues. Here the CDR3 reads CASSDMGTGELFF. The CDR3 DNA is TGTGCCAGCAGTGACATGGGGACCGGGGAGCTGTTTTTT.